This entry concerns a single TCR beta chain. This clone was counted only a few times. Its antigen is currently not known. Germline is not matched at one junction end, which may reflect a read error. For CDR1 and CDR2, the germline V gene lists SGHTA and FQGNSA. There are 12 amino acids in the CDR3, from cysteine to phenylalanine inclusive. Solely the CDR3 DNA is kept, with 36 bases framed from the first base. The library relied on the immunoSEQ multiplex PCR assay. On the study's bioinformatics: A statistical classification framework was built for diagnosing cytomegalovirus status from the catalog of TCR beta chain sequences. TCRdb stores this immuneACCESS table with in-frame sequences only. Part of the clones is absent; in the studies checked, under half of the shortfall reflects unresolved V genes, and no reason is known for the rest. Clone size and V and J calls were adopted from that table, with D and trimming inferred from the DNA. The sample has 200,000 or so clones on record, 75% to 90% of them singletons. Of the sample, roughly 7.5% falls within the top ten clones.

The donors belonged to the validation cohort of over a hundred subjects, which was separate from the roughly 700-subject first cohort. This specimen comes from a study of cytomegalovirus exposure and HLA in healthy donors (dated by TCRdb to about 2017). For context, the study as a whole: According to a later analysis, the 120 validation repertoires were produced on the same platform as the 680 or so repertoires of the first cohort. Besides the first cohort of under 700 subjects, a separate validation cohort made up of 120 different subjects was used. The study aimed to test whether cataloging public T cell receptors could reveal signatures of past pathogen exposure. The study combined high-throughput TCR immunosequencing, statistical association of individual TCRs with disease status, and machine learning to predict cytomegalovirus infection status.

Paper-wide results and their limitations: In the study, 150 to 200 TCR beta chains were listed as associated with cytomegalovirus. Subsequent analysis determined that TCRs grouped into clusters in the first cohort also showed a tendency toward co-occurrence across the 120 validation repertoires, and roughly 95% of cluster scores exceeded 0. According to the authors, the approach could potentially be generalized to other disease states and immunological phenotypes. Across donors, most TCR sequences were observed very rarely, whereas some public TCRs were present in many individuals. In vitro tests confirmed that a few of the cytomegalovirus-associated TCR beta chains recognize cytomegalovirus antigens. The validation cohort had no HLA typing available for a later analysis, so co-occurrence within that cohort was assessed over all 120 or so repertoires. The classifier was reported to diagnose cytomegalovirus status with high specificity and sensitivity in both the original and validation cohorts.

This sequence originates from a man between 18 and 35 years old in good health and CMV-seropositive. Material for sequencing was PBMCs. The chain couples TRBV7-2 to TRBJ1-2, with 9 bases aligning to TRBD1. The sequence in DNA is TGTGCCAGCAGCGCCGGACAGGGGAGCACCCTCTTC. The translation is CASSAGQGSTLF.